This is a list of T cell receptor beta chains from one sample in a study of blood T cells in healthy people across ages. TCRdb reanalysed the 5' RACE reads using MiXCR and keeps one entry per CDR3 protein. The data contain roughly 1.5 million distinct CDR3 sequences, roughly two fifths of them seen just once; the ten biggest clones take up approximately 4%. The specimen was blood. The receptors here all came from a woman younger than 35 in good health. The CDR3 runs from the conserved cysteine through the conserved F or W.

>TRBJ2-5|TRBV5-1
CASNREVQETQYF
>TRBJ2-1|TRBV7-9
CASSLWDREYNEQFF
>TRBJ2-3|TRBV7-2
CASSLAGGRADTQYF
>-|TRBV6-2/TRBV6-3
CASKTSSGEQYF
>TRBJ2-1|TRBV4-2
CASSQVPSGSFDEQFF
>TRBJ2-3|TRBV13
CASSSYGLAGGNTDTQYF
>TRBJ1-1|TRBV12-3/TRBV12-4
CASSLPHEAEAFF
>TRBJ1-1|TRBV23-1
CASRQGSEAFF
>TRBJ2-7|TRBV12-3/TRBV12-4
CASSFRFYEQYF
>TRBJ1-1|TRBV5-1
CASSFYSGTARLANTEAFF
>TRBJ2-7|TRBV6-2/TRBV6-3
CASRAVSYEQYF
>TRBJ2-7|TRBV7-2
CASSLDGGPSYEQYF
>TRBJ2-1|TRBV12-3/TRBV12-4
CASSLPDRRRIEQFF
>TRBJ2-3|TRBV7-6
CASSLELAGGPGDTQYF
>TRBJ2-3|TRBV24-1
CATSAPGADTQYF
>TRBJ1-1|TRBV5-1
CASSLGGVVNTEAFF
>TRBJ2-1|TRBV20-1
CSAATSGRVLVQDEQFF
>TRBJ1-2|TRBV6-5
CASSRTVSEGGYTF
>TRBJ2-7|TRBV20-1
CSAHSGTSAYEQYF
>TRBJ2-7|TRBV20-1
CSACPGLEAEQYF
>TRBJ2-7|TRBV7-9
CASSLADRVDEQYF
>TRBJ2-1|TRBV20-1
CSARPGLAANEQFF
>TRBJ1-2|TRBV6-5
CASSYLGGGNYGYTF
>TRBJ2-1|TRBV20-1
CSASTQGWGNEQFF
>TRBJ1-1|TRBV7-9
CASSFRRGKAFF
>TRBJ1-1|TRBV7-4
CASRPTQGARGYTEAFF
>TRBJ2-5|TRBV12-3/TRBV12-4
CASSGTSGGETQYF
>TRBJ2-7|TRBV28
CASRSPGLAGAYEQYF
>-|TRBV6-5
CASSTHSGGETQYF
>TRBJ2-3|TRBV29-1
CSTQIAPATDTQYF
>-|TRBV27
CASSLASVSSYNEQYF
>TRBJ1-1|TRBV28
CASRRVGAGGAFF
>TRBJ1-2|TRBV6-5
CASSYSIWTLYGYTF